This T cell receptor beta chain was found in a study of shared clonotypes between healthy human individuals. All the donors were Caucasian adults who lived in Nashville, Tennessee. Libraries were prepared by immunoSEQ multiplex PCR; TCRdb keeps only in-frame clonotypes and omits some of them. The sample records roughly 110,000 clones, about 70% being singletons. The receptor was derived from a woman aged 30 to 39 in good health. Sequencing was done on a sample of memory CD8+ T cells sorted from blood. Subset: CD45RO+ cells pooled with CCR7-negative TemRA cells.

The CDR3 sequence: CASTQGLGQPQHF. The CDR3 DNA follows: TGTGCCAGCACTCAGGGGTTGGGTCAGCCCCAGCATTTT. This chain connects TRBV28 to TRBJ1-5, with D maybe TRBD1 (6 bases). V was cut by 7 bases and J by 6 bases, with 13 bases left in between. Germline V gene data show CDR1 as MDHEN and CDR2 as SYDVKM. The CDR3 totals 13 residues. The full variable domain, rest sourced from reference TRBV28 and TRBJ1-5, is DVKVTQSSRYLVKRTGEKVFLECVQDMDHENMFWYRQDPGLGLRLIYFSYDVKMKEKGDIPEGYSVSREKKERFSLILESASTNQTSMYLCASTQGLGQPQHFGDGTRLSIL.